The present T cell receptor (beta chain) was sequenced within a study of blood T cell repertoires in COVID-19 (TCRdb year 2020). Broadly, across the study: Samples from collaborators originated in the United States, Italy and Spain and spanned both the acute and convalescent phases of COVID-19. The repertoires were released in a freely available public database meant as a resource for research on the immune response to SARS-CoV-2. Subjects who had been exposed to COVID-19, were actively infected with it, or had recovered from it provided the deeply sampled blood TCRbeta repertoires that made up the dataset. Where available, HLA class I and class II types were taken from metadata supplied by the sample provider and were not determined by assay-based typing. The samples were drawn from two sources: the first 160 participants of the ongoing ImmuneRACE study, and about 1,300 subjects contributed by 6 global collaborators. The material from the prospective study consisted of cDNA or gDNA derived from T cells, B-cell-depleted T cells, or PBMCs. Nearly every sample came with metadata listing a de-identified subject ID, COVID-19 status, age in years and sex.

Of note for this clone: Its antigen is still unknown. It has no much larger one-base neighbor in the sample; base qualities were not kept.

The immunoSEQ Assay, a bias-controlled multiplex PCR, was used to amplify TCRbeta CDR3 regions from genomic DNA. From the authors' description of their analysis: Within the assay, amplification of reference gene primers was used to estimate how many nucleated cells each sample contained. To quantify the absolute abundance of each unique TCRbeta CDR3 rearrangement, sequence reads were collapsed and filtered. For each sample, productive Simpson clonality was calculated as the square root of Simpson's diversity index across productive rearrangements. TCRdb took this table from immuneACCESS and kept in-frame rearrangements with V and J called. Such tables lack part of the clones; where checked against another copy, unresolved V genes explain under half of the gap, and the rest is unexplained. The V and J calls and the clone size are those of that table, but D and trimming were determined from the DNA. The sample yields 110,000 to 150,000 clones; 75% to 85% were counted once. About 3.5% of the sample is in the top ten clones.

Another Seattle source contributed samples from volunteer blood donors who had recovered from COVID-19. Collaborating institutions collected whole blood in K2EDTA tubes following their own protocols. For TCRbeta analysis, collaborator samples were shipped as frozen whole blood, as isolated PBMCs, or as DNA extracted from either sample type. General study outcomes and caveats: The quantity of clinical and demographic metadata differed by source and by participant and was supplied without curation.

The origin of this receptor is a man between 70 and 80 years old who had recovered from COVID-19. The specimen sequenced was peripheral blood.

The DNA reads as follows: TGTGCCAGCAGCTTAGGGACAGGGTCGACAACTAATGAAAAACTGTTTTTT. Its protein product is CASSLGTGSTTNEKLFF. The V gene is TRBV7-9 and the J gene is TRBJ1-4; TRBD1 matches 8 bases in the middle. The cysteine opens and the phenylalanine closes a CDR3 of 17 amino acids. Only CDR3 DNA is held: 51 bases, read in frame from base 1. From a lookup of the germline V gene (reference sequence), CDR1 and CDR2 are SEHNR and FQNEAQ. The V end gives up 1 base and the J end 0 bases, leaving 4 bases in the junction not matched to a gene. Extended through the reference TRBV7-9 and TRBJ1-4 proteins, this CDR3 yields the full variable domain: DTGVSQNPRHKITKRGQNVTFRCDPISEHNRLYWYRQTLGQGPEFLTYFQNEAQLEKSRLLSDRFSAERPKGSFSTLEIQRTEQGDSAMYLCASSLGTGSTTNEKLFFGSGTQLSVL.